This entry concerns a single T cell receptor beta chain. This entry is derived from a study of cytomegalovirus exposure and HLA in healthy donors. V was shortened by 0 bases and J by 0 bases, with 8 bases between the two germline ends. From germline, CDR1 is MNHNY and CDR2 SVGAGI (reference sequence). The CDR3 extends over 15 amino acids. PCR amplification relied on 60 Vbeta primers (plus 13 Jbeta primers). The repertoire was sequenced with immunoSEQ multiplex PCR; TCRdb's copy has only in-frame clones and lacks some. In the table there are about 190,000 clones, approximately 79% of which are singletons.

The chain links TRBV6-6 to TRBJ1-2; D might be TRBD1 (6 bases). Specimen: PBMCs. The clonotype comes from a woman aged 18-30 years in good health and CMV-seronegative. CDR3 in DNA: TGTGCCAGCAGTTACTCGGACAGCTCTAACTATGGCTACACCTTC. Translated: CASSYSDSSNYGYTF.